The 18 T cell receptor beta chains below come from one sample, sequenced in a study of T-cell reconstitution after alpha-beta-depleted transplantation in children. The TCRbeta library incorporated unique molecular identifiers. TCRdb re-analysed the PCR reads in MiXCR, keeping a single row per CDR3 protein. The repertoire consists of around 45,000 distinct CDR3 sequences, with 40% to 65% occurring once and the leading ten covering around two fifths. The input for sequencing was peripheral blood, taken before TCRalphabeta/CD19-depleted stem cell transplant. The receptor source for this set is a boy younger than two with SCID, due to receive a stem cell transplant.

This clonotype has only a few counts. The chain joins TRBV6-1 to TRBJ2-7, with 7 bases identical to TRBD1. V was pared by 7 bases and J by 2 bases, with 8 bases of the junction left unmatched. The germline CDR1 and CDR2 sequences are MNHNS and SASEGT. The CDR3 sequence is 14 residues long. The CDR3 sequence is CASIWTGGPYEQYF. The CDR3 DNA reads TGTGCCAGCATATGGACAGGAGGCCCCTACGAGCAGTACTTC.

The chain employs TRBV12-3 or TRBV12-4 and TRBJ2-7, with D possibly TRBD1 on 6 matching bases. The V end was cut by 5 bases, the J end by 4 bases, with 12 bases between. The CDR3 contains 13 residues. This CDR3 reads CASSRGQTYEQYF. DNA of the CDR3: TGTGCCAGCAGTCGAGGACAGACGTACGAGCAGTACTTC.

This clonotype was recorded many times. The CDR3 DNA follows: TGTGCCACCAGCAGAGATCCGAGCTCTGGGGCCAACGTCCTGACTTTC. Protein product: CATSRDPSSGANVLTF. The chain recombines TRBV15 with TRBJ2-6; unclear D gene. V gave up 0 bases and J gave up 0 bases, with 6 bases separating them. Germline values: CDR1 LNHNV, CDR2 YYDKDF (reference sequence). CDR3 length equals 16 residues. Supplemented by reference TRBV15 and TRBJ2-6, the full variable domain reads DAMVIQNPRYQVTQFGKPVTLSCSQTLNHNVMYWYQQKSSQAPKLLFHYYDKDFNNEADTPDNFQSRRPNTSFCFLDIRSPGLGDTAMYLCATSRDPSSGANVLTFGAGSRLTVL.

The chain joins TRBV4-2 to TRBJ2-3; possible D gene TRBD2, 5 bases. The V end was cut by 0 bases, the J end by 2 bases, with 15 bases between. CDR1 is LGHNA, CDR2 YNFKEQ, per germline. The CDR3 extends over 17 amino acids. The CDR3 loop reads CASSQDGLLFNTDTQYF. CDR3 DNA sequence: TGTGCCAGCAGCCAAGATGGACTCCTCTTTAACACAGATACGCAGTATTTT.

The chain uses TRBV4-3 and TRBJ2-2; D may be TRBD1 (6 bases). With 11 bases removed from V and 7 bases from J, the gap between germline ends came to 23 bases. Germline CDR1 is LGHNA and CDR2 is YSLEER. The CDR3 covers 15 residues. CDR3 residues: CAVSRDTGIGGELFF. CDR3 sequence (DNA): TGCGCCGTCAGCCGCGACACAGGGATCGGCGGGGAGCTGTTTTTT.

V and J are TRBV5-1 and TRBJ1-3; 7 bases align to TRBD1. V dropped 2 bases and J dropped 2; count of bases not matched to a gene: 4. Germline CDR1 reads SGHRS; CDR2 reads YFSETQ. This CDR3 has 15 residues. CDR3 sequence (DNA): TGCGCCAGCAGCTTTTCGACAGGGACTGGAAACACCATATATTTT. Its protein is CASSFSTGTGNTIYF.

There are a few counts of this clonotype. The chain links TRBV12-3 or TRBV12-4 to TRBJ2-2; D might be TRBD1 (5 bases). CDR3 length equals 14 residues. Between the trimmed V and J ends, which lost 5 bases and 6 bases, there was a span of 13 bases. The DNA of the CDR3 is TGTGCCAGCAGTACGGTAGGGGTCGCCGGGGAGCTGTTTTTT. This gives the protein CASSTVGVAGELFF.

The chain uses TRBV7-2 and TRBJ1-5; the match to TRBD1 covers 8 bases. The CDR3 is made up of 14 amino acids. Losses at the gene ends were 8 bases for V and 2 bases for J; bases not matched to a gene: 5. The germline gives CDR1 SGHTA, CDR2 FQGNSA. In DNA form, the CDR3 reads TGTGCCAGCTCACCGGGACAGGGCAATCAGCCCCAGCATTTT. This translates into CASSPGQGNQPQHF.

Written as DNA, the CDR3 is TGTGCCAGCAAACTAGCGGGGAGAATGGGGGAGACCCAGTACTTC. Translating gives CASKLAGRMGETQYF. The chain combines TRBV5-6 with TRBJ2-5, with 10 bases fitting TRBD2. With V trimmed by 6 bases and J by 5 bases, 10 bases remained unmatched. This CDR3 has 15 amino acids. Germline lookup yields CDR1 SGHDT and CDR2 YYEEEE.

The rearrangement uses TRBV19 and TRBJ2-2; D may be TRBD1 or TRBD2 (5 bases each). Looked up from germline, CDR1 is LNHDA and CDR2 is SQIVND (reference sequence). The CDR3 runs 15 residues. V lost 5 bases to trimming and J lost 1 base, with 11 bases between them. The CDR3 sequence is CASSLGTLNTGELFF. CDR3 DNA sequence: TGTGCCAGTAGTCTCGGGACGTTGAACACCGGGGAGCTGTTTTTT.

This CDR3 is CASSFTGNPGYTF. The DNA for the CDR3 is TGTGCCAGCAGCTTTACAGGGAATCCAGGCTACACCTTC. This rearrangement joins TRBV7-9 to TRBJ1-2; weak D call: TRBD1 (6 bases). V was trimmed by 3 bases and J by 8 bases, leaving 13 bases between them. Germline lookup yields CDR1 SEHNR and CDR2 FQNEAQ (reference sequence). There are 13 residues in the CDR3.

The chain has TRBV5-4 and TRBJ1-2; no firm D call. Per germline, CDR1 SGHNT and CDR2 YYREEE (reference sequence). The CDR3 is 14 amino acids. Deletions cut 4 bases from V and 0 bases from J, with 10 bases between. In nucleotides, the CDR3 is TGTGCCAGCAGCCCCACGACGCCTAACTATGGCTACACCTTC. As protein: CASSPTTPNYGYTF.

The genes are TRBV25-1 and TRBJ2-5, with 8 bases fitting TRBD2. Trimming took 2 bases from V and 5 from J; bases not matched to a gene: 7. This CDR3 comprises 15 residues. From germline, CDR1 is MGHDK and CDR2 SYGVNS. Here the CDR3 DNA reads TGTGCCAGCAGTGAAACCGGGGGGGTTCGGGAGACCCAGTACTTC. Translated: CASSETGGVRETQYF.

The V and J genes are TRBV7-6 and TRBJ2-3; the match to TRBD1 covers 7 bases. With 2 bases clipped from V and 0 bases from J, the junction kept 11 bases outside the gene matches. CDR3 size: 18 residues. Germline CDR1 reads SGHVS; CDR2 reads FNYEAQ. The CDR3 bases are TGTGCCAGCAGCTTATGGGGACAGCCTGCCACTAGCACAGATACGCAGTATTTT. It yields the protein CASSLWGQPATSTDTQYF.

This clonotype was observed a few times. In DNA form, the CDR3 reads TGTGCCAGCAGCTCGGGACAGGGCTATGGCTACACCTTC. Translated: CASSSGQGYGYTF. The chain is built from TRBV9 and TRBJ1-2, with TRBD1 matching over 9 bases. Germline assignment: CDR1 SGDLS and CDR2 YYNGEE. V shed 4 bases, J shed 4 bases, and the junction held 2 bases outside the gene matches. The CDR3 runs 13 residues. The whole variable domain, remainder taken from reference TRBV9 and TRBJ1-2, is DSGVTQTPKHLITATGQRVTLRCSPRSGDLSVYWYQQSLDQGLQFLIQYYNGEERAKGNILERFSAQQFPDLHSELNLSSLELGDSALYFCASSSGQGYGYTFGSGTRLTVV.

The genes are TRBV7-3 and TRBJ2-3; 8 nucleotides agree with TRBD2. This CDR3 is built from 15 residues. V gave up 2 bases and J gave up 5 bases; unmatched junction bases: 6. Germline CDR1 is SGHTA and CDR2 is FQGTGA. The CDR3 DNA reads as TGTGCCAGCAGCTTACGGGGGGGGGCCGGAGATACGCAGTATTTT. Amino acid sequence: CASSLRGGAGDTQYF.

The V gene is TRBV5-1, the J gene TRBJ2-3; D remains ambiguous. Trimming removed 5 bases at V and 3 bases at J, with 22 bases between. The germline CDR1 and CDR2 sequences are SGHRS and YFSETQ. The CDR3 is 17 amino acids. Here the CDR3 reads CASRWGFTAIGTDTQYF. CDR3 coding DNA: TGCGCCAGCAGGTGGGGATTTACGGCTATCGGTACAGATACGCAGTATTTT.

The V and J genes are TRBV12-3 or TRBV12-4 and TRBJ2-5; tentatively, D is TRBD2 (5 bases). Trimming took off 7 bases at V and 5 bases at J, with 17 bases between the two ends. The CDR3 sequence is 14 residues long. In nucleotides, the CDR3 is TGTGCCAGCAAACCGGCCCCTAGGGAGGAGACCCAGTACTTC. It encodes CASKPAPREETQYF.